This T cell receptor (beta chain) was identified in a study of cytomegalovirus exposure and HLA in healthy donors. The length of the CDR3 is 14 residues. Per germline, CDR1 SNHLY and CDR2 FYNNEI. The V gene end was trimmed by 6 bases and the J gene end by 5 bases; junction bases not matched to a gene: 8. Study observations and caveats: Association of 16,951 TCR beta sequences with HLA alleles was found at 0.05 false discovery rate in a later analysis.

Comments on this clone: Antigen: not known.

Use of 60 Vbeta and 13 Jbeta primers characterized the PCR. The assay was immunoSEQ multiplex PCR, and TCRdb's table has in-frame clones only and misses some. The table lists 100,000 to 150,000 clones, roughly 78% of them singletons. The chain carries TRBV2 and TRBJ1-1, with TRBD1 identical over 8 bases. The sample taken for sequencing was PBMCs. This receptor was identified in a man in his forties or fifties in good health and CMV-seronegative. In nucleotides, the CDR3 is TGTGCCAGCAGACAGGGGGTGAGAGGGACTGAAGCTTTCTTT. Translated, it gives CASRQGVRGTEAFF.